This TCR beta chain was sequenced during a study of CD8 T cells in Susac syndrome. An amount of RNA that ranged from roughly 0.45 to 1 ug was reverse transcribed with random hexamers. TCRdb recomputed calls from the immunoSEQ multiplex PCR reads with MiXCR, one row per CDR3 protein. This table has roughly 140,000 distinct CDR3 sequences, approximately 95% appearing once. The CDR3 covers 14 residues. V was shortened by 5 bases and J by 6 bases, with 11 bases between the two germline ends. CDR1 is SGHAT, CDR2 FQNNGV, per germline. The sequence was obtained from a human donor with Susac syndrome. Material for sequencing was CD4+ T cells from PBMCs. This chain joins TRBV11-2 and TRBJ1-6, with no clear D. This CDR3 is CASSEVGFNSPLHF. The CDR3 nucleotides are TGTGCCAGCAGCGAGGTCGGATTTAATTCACCCCTCCACTTT.